What follows are 23 T cell receptor beta chains derived from one specimen sequenced in a study of Ad26.COV2.S vaccination and SARS-CoV-2 variants. Assay used: immunoSEQ multiplex PCR; TCRdb lists only in-frame clones, some missing. The sample holds around 340,000 clones; approximately 90% are singletons and the top ten take approximately 5%. Treatment here: around 19 received Ad26.COV2.S at low or high dose, single or two shots; several received placebo; per-sample allocation not given. Sampling occurred on day 63 after the first vaccine or placebo injection. The material sequenced was peripheral blood, taken in a trial of Ad26.COV2.S vaccine versus placebo. Receptors originate from a person aged 18-60 years who received the Ad26.COV2.S COVID-19 vaccine or a placebo.

The V gene is TRBV5-1, the J gene TRBJ2-2; weak D call: TRBD1 (6 bases). V gave up 4 bases and J gave up 4 bases, with 11 bases separating them. The CDR3 spans 14 residues. From germline, CDR1 is SGHRS and CDR2 YFSETQ. CDR3 nucleotides: TGCGCCAGCAGCCAAACGACAGGCACCGGGGAGCTGTTTTTT. Its protein is CASSQTTGTGELFF.

The chain recombines TRBV5-8 with TRBJ2-5; D not resolved. In germline, CDR1 is SGHTS, CDR2 YDEGEE. The CDR3 is 15 residues long. V lost 0 bases to trimming and J lost 3 bases, with 12 bases between them. The CDR3 here is CASSLGGVRKETQYF. CDR3 coding DNA: TGTGCCAGCAGCTTGGGTGGCGTCAGAAAAGAGACCCAGTACTTC.

This clone was recorded a few times. The chain has TRBV27 and TRBJ2-1; 9 bases match TRBD1. With V trimmed by 5 bases and J by 7 bases, 9 bases remained unmatched. The CDR3 runs 15 residues. Germline V gives CDR1 MNHEY, CDR2 SMNVEV (reference sequence). The CDR3 loop is CASSRPGTGRNEQFF. The CDR3, as DNA: TGTGCCAGCAGTCGACCGGGGACAGGGAGGAATGAGCAGTTCTTC.

The rearrangement links TRBV5-6 to TRBJ2-5; 7 bases agree with TRBD1. Germline V gives CDR1 SGHDT, CDR2 YYEEEE. V gave up 4 bases and J gave up 2 bases; unmatched junction bases: 5. This CDR3 has 14 residues. The CDR3 loop reads CASSHRDSQETQYF. The DNA for the CDR3 is TGTGCCAGCAGCCACCGGGACAGTCAAGAGACCCAGTACTTC.

The chain employs TRBV6-4 and TRBJ1-2, with D possibly TRBD1 on 6 matching bases. Germline V CDR1 and CDR2: MRHNA, SNTAGT. This CDR3 has 15 amino acids. Trimming shortened V by 4 bases and J by 2 bases, and 14 bases separated the two germline ends. In DNA form, the CDR3 reads TGTGCCAGCAGTGGTACAGGGCGGGGCAACTATGGCTACACCTTC. Amino acid sequence: CASSGTGRGNYGYTF.

This sequence joins TRBV28 and TRBJ1-3; the D is unclear. The V end lost 2 bases, the J end lost 4 bases, and 6 bases lay between the germline ends. Germline loops: CDR1 MDHEN, CDR2 SYDVKM. CDR3 size: 13 residues. The DNA of the CDR3 is TGTGCCAGCAGTTTACCCCTCGGAAACACCATATATTTT. Amino acids: CASSLPLGNTIYF. Filled out from reference TRBV28 and TRBJ1-3, the complete variable domain reads DVKVTQSSRYLVKRTGEKVFLECVQDMDHENMFWYRQDPGLGLRLIYFSYDVKMKEKGDIPEGYSVSREKKERFSLILESASTNQTSMYLCASSLPLGNTIYFGEGSWLTVV.

The chain employs TRBV15 and TRBJ2-3; possible D gene TRBD2, 5 bases. CDR1 is LNHNV and CDR2 is YYDKDF in the germline V gene (reference sequence). CDR3 length equals 13 residues. Trimming took off 0 bases at V and 6 bases at J, with 7 bases between the two ends. The CDR3 DNA is TGTGCCACCAGCAGAGATTGGAGGGATACGCAGTATTTT. It yields the protein CATSRDWRDTQYF.

The gene calls are TRBV3-1 (or the pseudogene TRBV3-2) and TRBJ1-5, with D perhaps TRBD1 (5 bases). Germline loops: CDR1 LGHDT, CDR2 YNNKEL (reference sequence). V was trimmed by 4 bases and J by 5 bases, leaving 9 bases between them. This CDR3 spans 13 amino acids. DNA of the CDR3: TGTGCCAGCAGCCGCCGGGGGTATCAGCCCCAGCATTTT. Its translation: CASSRRGYQPQHF.

Only one count was recorded for this clone. This chain links TRBV27 with TRBJ2-3; no definite D call. The CDR3 runs to 14 residues. V lost 6 bases to trimming and J lost 1 base, with 11 bases between them. From germline, CDR1 is MNHEY and CDR2 SMNVEV (reference sequence). The CDR3 loop is CASRWRYRTDTQYF. The CDR3 nucleotides are TGTGCCAGCAGATGGAGATATCGCACAGATACGCAGTATTTT.

V is TRBV18 and J is TRBJ1-1; no firm D call. The CDR3 extends over 16 amino acids. V lost 0 bases, J lost 1 base, and 12 bases lay in between. Looked up from germline, CDR1 is KGHSH and CDR2 is LQKENI. The CDR3 here is CASSPPQNKGNTEAFF. The CDR3, as DNA: TGTGCCAGCTCACCACCACAGAACAAGGGGAACACTGAAGCTTTCTTT.

The rearrangement joins TRBV4-2 to TRBJ2-2; 9 bases fit TRBD2. J was trimmed by 2 bases and V by 0 bases; bases with no gene match: 10. Per germline, CDR1 LGHNA and CDR2 YNFKEQ. This CDR3 is built from 19 residues. The CDR3, as DNA: TGTGCCAGCAGCCAAGAAGGGTCTAGCGGGAAGGGTAACACCGGGGAGCTGTTTTTT. Residues: CASSQEGSSGKGNTGELFF.

The chain employs TRBV7-2 and TRBJ2-2; no clear D gene. The length of the CDR3 is 15 residues. V was pared by 2 bases and J by 0 bases, with 7 bases between. Germline V gene data show CDR1 as SGHTA and CDR2 as FQGNSA. The CDR3 DNA is TGTGCCAGCAGCTTATCCAGGACGAACACCGGGGAGCTGTTTTTT. The encoded protein is CASSLSRTNTGELFF.

The CDR3 spells CSARSTSGSTDTQYF. As DNA, the CDR3 is TGCAGCGCCCGGTCGACTAGCGGGAGTACAGATACGCAGTATTTT. The rearrangement uses TRBV29-1 and TRBJ2-3; 12 bases are shared with TRBD2. Germline V gene lookup returns CDR1 SQVTM and CDR2 ANQGSEA. The trim removed 7 bases at V and 3 bases at J, leaving 8 bases unmatched. CDR3 length: 15 amino acids.

The genes are TRBV5-4 and TRBJ2-3; 14 bases are a match to TRBD2. This CDR3 contains 15 residues. Germline values: CDR1 SGHNT, CDR2 YYREEE (reference sequence). Trimming at V came to 3 bases and at J to 5 bases, leaving 2 bases not matched to a gene. The CDR3 bases are TGTGCCAGCAGCTCAGGGACTAGCGGGGGAGATACGCAGTATTTT. It is translated as CASSSGTSGGDTQYF.

The chain is built from TRBV5-1 and TRBJ1-2; no firm D call. Trimming cost V 4 bases and J 0 bases, with 19 bases left between them. This CDR3 has 17 residues. Germline V gene data show CDR1 as SGHRS and CDR2 as YFSETQ. The CDR3 DNA follows: TGCGCCAGCAGCACGCATCCGACCCCTTCGACTAACTATGGCTACACCTTC. Amino acid sequence: CASSTHPTPSTNYGYTF.

The CDR3 spells CASSLGRTANTGELFF. DNA of the CDR3: TGTGCCAGCAGCTTAGGCAGGACAGCGAACACCGGGGAGCTGTTTTTT. This chain joins TRBV7-9 and TRBJ2-2; the D gene is possibly TRBD1 (6 bases). This CDR3 contains 16 residues. Trimming cost V 1 base and J 0 bases, with 9 bases left between them. CDR1 is SEHNR and CDR2 is FQNEAQ in the germline V gene (reference sequence).

The rearrangement links TRBV6-5 to TRBJ1-5, with a weak D call TRBD1 (6 bases). Per germline, CDR1 MNHEY and CDR2 SVGAGI. This CDR3 has 12 residues. Trimming left V 5 bases short and J 9 bases short, with 11 bases between. The CDR3, as DNA: TGTGCCAGCAGTCTTACAGGGCGGCCCCAGCATTTT. Protein product: CASSLTGRPQHF.

This clone appeared a few times. The chain links TRBV7-2 to TRBJ2-1, with D tentatively TRBD2 (6 bases). Germline assignment: CDR1 SGHTA and CDR2 FQGNSA. There are 16 residues in the CDR3. V lost 0 bases, J lost 5 bases, and 14 bases lay in between. The CDR3 protein is CASSLATGVPNNEQFF. CDR3 DNA: TGTGCCAGCAGCTTAGCGACGGGAGTTCCCAACAATGAGCAGTTCTTC.

CDR3 DNA sequence: TGCGCCAGCAGCTTGGCGACAGCGGCCAACGTCCTGACTTTC. Encoded protein: CASSLATAANVLTF. V gene TRBV5-1 combines with J gene TRBJ2-6, with a tentative D call TRBD1 (5 bases). Trimming cost V 0 bases and J 6 bases, with 7 bases left between them. The germline CDR1 and CDR2 sequences are SGHRS and YFSETQ. CDR3 length: 14 amino acids.

The rearrangement uses TRBV7-9 and TRBJ2-3; either TRBD1 or TRBD2 may supply D (5 bases each). The V end was cut by 5 bases, the J end by 5 bases, with 11 bases between. The CDR3 covers 13 residues. Germline CDR1 reads SEHNR; CDR2 reads FQNEAQ (reference sequence). The CDR3 sequence: CASSARGEDTQYF. As DNA, the CDR3 is TGTGCCAGCAGCGCCCGAGGGGAAGATACGCAGTATTTT.

V is TRBV2 and J is TRBJ2-7, with 10 bases lining up with TRBD2. The CDR3 loop spans 15 amino acids. Per germline, CDR1 SNHLY and CDR2 FYNNEI. The J segment lost 1 base and the V segment lost 4 bases, leaving 4 bases of the junction unmatched. The CDR3 sequence is CASSVSSGRSYEQYF. In nucleotides, the CDR3 is TGTGCCAGCAGTGTGAGTAGCGGGAGGTCCTACGAGCAGTACTTC.

CDR3 residues: CASSTDRTSNQPQHF. The CDR3 DNA follows: TGTGCCAGTAGTACCGACAGGACTTCCAATCAGCCCCAGCATTTT. The chain combines TRBV19 with TRBJ1-5, with a tentative D call TRBD1 (6 bases). The CDR3 sequence is 15 residues long. Germline V gene sequence: CDR1 LNHDA, CDR2 SQIVND (reference sequence). Trimming removed 4 bases at V and 3 bases at J, with 13 bases between.

The chain is built from TRBV4-2 and TRBJ2-7; maybe TRBD2 (6 bases). V was pared by 1 base and J by 2 bases, with 12 bases between. This CDR3 region has 15 residues. Germline V gives CDR1 LGHNA, CDR2 YNFKEQ. The CDR3 DNA sequence: TGTGCCAGCAGCCAAGCCGCGGGATTTACCTACGAGCAGTACTTC. This codes for CASSQAAGFTYEQYF.